Described below is a single T cell receptor beta chain sequence and its context. Residents of over 20 US areas, aged roughly 18 to 95 years, made up the participants. This entry comes from a study of blood T cell repertoires in COVID-19. The repertoire was sequenced with immunoSEQ multiplex PCR; TCRdb's copy has only in-frame clones and lacks some. The table records under 350,000 clones, more than 75% of them present only once. The germline V gene encodes CDR1 SGHRS and CDR2 YFSETQ. V lost 4 bases and J 4 bases, leaving 20 bases between the germline ends. The CDR3 is 17 amino acids. The TCR comes from a man aged 60 to 75 who had recovered from COVID-19. The chain joins TRBV5-1 to TRBJ2-2; a weak D match, TRBD2 (7 bases). Sequencing used PBMCs or T cells enriched from blood (not recorded which). CDR3 in amino acids: CASSPKGGGPTTGELFF. CDR3 nucleotides: TGCGCCAGCAGCCCTAAAGGGGGAGGGCCGACCACCGGGGAGCTGTTTTTT.